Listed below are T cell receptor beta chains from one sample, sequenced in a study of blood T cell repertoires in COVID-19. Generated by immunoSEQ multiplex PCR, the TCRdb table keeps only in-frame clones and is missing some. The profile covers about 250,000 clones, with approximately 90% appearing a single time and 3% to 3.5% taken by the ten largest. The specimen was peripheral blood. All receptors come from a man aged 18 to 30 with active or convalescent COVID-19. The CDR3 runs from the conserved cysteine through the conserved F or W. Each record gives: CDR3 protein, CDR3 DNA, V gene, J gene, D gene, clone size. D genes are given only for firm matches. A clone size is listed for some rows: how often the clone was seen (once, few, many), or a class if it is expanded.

CASSEGGATEAFF,TGTGCCAGCAGTGAAGGGGGCGCCACTGAAGCTTTCTTT,TRBV6-1,TRBJ1-1,.,few
CASRGQKGNQPQHF,TGTGCCAGCAGGGGACAAAAAGGCAATCAGCCCCAGCATTTT,TRBV6-5,TRBJ1-5,.,once
CASSRRTGNEQFF,TGCGCCAGCAGCCGAAGGACAGGGAATGAGCAGTTCTTC,TRBV4-3,TRBJ2-1,TRBD1,once
CASSSRDTQYF,TGCGCCAGCAGCTCTAGGGATACGCAGTATTTT,TRBV5-1,TRBJ2-3,.,.
CATGGQGLAGVETQYF,TGTGCCACAGGGGGCCAAGGACTAGCGGGAGTTGAGACCCAGTACTTC,TRBV27,TRBJ2-5,TRBD2,.
CAWSAPGLAGPQETQYF,TGTGCCTGGAGTGCCCCGGGACTAGCGGGACCTCAAGAGACCCAGTACTTC,TRBV30,TRBJ2-5,TRBD2,.
CASSQGEIASYNEQFF,TGTGCCAGCAGCCAAGGTGAAATAGCATCCTACAATGAGCAGTTCTTC,TRBV4-2,TRBJ2-1,.,.
CSVVLAGGTYEQYF,TGCAGCGTTGTACTAGCGGGAGGTACCTACGAGCAGTACTTC,TRBV29-1,TRBJ2-7,TRBD2,.
CASSPGEDWNTQYF,TGTGCCAGCAGCCCGGGGGAGGACTGGAATACGCAGTATTTT,TRBV3-1/TRBV3-2,TRBJ2-3,.,.
CASSTWGDDNQPQHF,TGTGCCAGCAGTACGTGGGGGGACGATAATCAGCCCCAGCATTTT,TRBV9,TRBJ1-5,.,few
CASSPGTGINTIYF,TGTGCCAGCAGTCCTGGGACAGGAATAAACACCATATATTTT,TRBV27,TRBJ1-3,TRBD1,.
CASSRREQETQYF,TGTGCCAGCAGTCGCCGGGAACAAGAGACCCAGTACTTC,TRBV6-5,TRBJ2-5,.,once
CASSLPTWGGGDTEAFF,TGTGCCAGCAGTTTACCCACTTGGGGCGGTGGGGACACTGAAGCTTTCTTT,TRBV28,TRBJ1-1,.,.
CASSKGQDLSSYNSPLHF,TGTGCCAGCAGTAAGGGACAGGACCTAAGCTCCTATAATTCACCCCTCCACTTT,TRBV27,TRBJ1-6,TRBD1,.
CATRTGTGKRDTEAFF,TGTGCCACCCGGACCGGGACAGGGAAAAGGGACACTGAAGCTTTCTTT,TRBV19,TRBJ1-1,TRBD1,.
CASSPGGEETQYF,TGCGCCAGCAGCCCCGGGGGGGAAGAGACCCAGTACTTC,TRBV5-1,TRBJ2-5,TRBD2,once
CASSLDGGVGNTIYF,TGTGCCAGCAGCTTAGACGGGGGAGTCGGAAACACCATATATTTT,TRBV7-9,TRBJ1-3,.,.
CASSLYPGSNTEAFF,TGTGCCAGCAGTTTATATCCGGGTTCGAACACTGAAGCTTTCTTT,TRBV27,TRBJ1-1,.,.
CASSRDQGSHEQYF,TGTGCCAGCAGCCGCGACCAGGGGTCCCACGAGCAGTACTTC,TRBV7-2,TRBJ2-7,.,.
CASNLLAGDTDTQYF,TGTGCCAGCAACCTCCTAGCGGGGGACACAGATACGCAGTATTTT,TRBV6-5,TRBJ2-3,TRBD2,.
CASSLRTKSDTQYF,TGTGCCAGCAGCCTCAGGACTAAATCAGATACGCAGTATTTT,TRBV5-4,TRBJ2-3,.,.
CASSWPEGGLGFFEQFF,TGTGCCAGCAGTTGGCCCGAGGGGGGACTAGGCTTTTTTGAGCAGTTCTTC,TRBV6-2/TRBV6-3,TRBJ2-1,TRBD2,.
CASSFLAIISNEQFF,TGTGCCAGCAGTTTCCTAGCGATAATTTCGAATGAGCAGTTCTTC,TRBV28,TRBJ2-1,.,.
CASSHPRADTQYF,TGTGCCAGCAGCCATCCCCGGGCAGATACGCAGTATTTT,TRBV3-1/TRBV3-2,TRBJ2-3,.,.
CASSPQGPDTQYF,TGTGCCAGCAGCCCACAGGGGCCAGATACGCAGTATTTT,TRBV5-4,TRBJ2-3,TRBD1,few
CASRRVTSAYSYNEQFF,TGTGCCAGCAGGCGAGTGACTAGCGCTTACTCCTACAATGAGCAGTTCTTC,TRBV3-1/TRBV3-2,TRBJ2-1,TRBD2,.
CASSSLAGRYEQYF,TGTGCCAGCAGTTCCCTAGCGGGAAGATACGAGCAGTACTTC,TRBV28,TRBJ2-7,TRBD2,.